This T cell receptor beta chain was observed in a study of T cell repertoires and HLA-DP antigens (dated by TCRdb to 2016 to 2019). About the full investigation: The study used an in vitro model of CD4+ T cell alloreactivity in which transduced HeLa cells presented allogeneic HLA-DP. Compared with self, one alloantigen differed at one amino acid in the peptide-binding groove and the other differed at fewer than eleven, modelling structurally similar versus dissimilar alloantigens. The three donors, two male and one female, ranged from the 18-to-29 to the 60-to-69 age band. An average DNA input of roughly 200 ng was used for sorted CD137+CD4+ samples, compared with 1,200 ng for pre-culture CD4+ samples. Overall study outcomes, separate from this receptor: The naive and memory CD4+ repertoires were not analysed as separate populations. Sorted CD137+ cells showed similar clonality against both alloantigens, at 0.35 to 0.4, which was much higher than the roughly 0.043 seen in pre-culture samples. Limitations were identified as the inclusion of only a few donors, the use of a non-physiological HeLa antigen-presenting system, and the use of total CD4+ responder cells. An average cumulative frequency of 36.3% against one allele and 50.6% against the other was found for clones undetected before culture.

TCRB CDR3 regions were amplified with the immunoSEQ multiplex PCR using forward primers for 54 TRBV segments and reverse primers for 13 TRBJ segments. Pre-culture CD4+ samples were sequenced at deep resolution with a target of hundreds of thousands of T cell genomes. Sequencing of amplicons was performed on an Illumina HiSeq System, and 87 bp reads covering the CDR3 were generated. The source study handled its data this way. Reads were corrected for PCR and sequencing errors, and CDR3 regions were defined by alignment to IMGT reference sequences. Synthetic template pools were used to estimate the numbers of templates and unique rearrangements. Clonality was computed as 1 minus Pielou's evenness. The Daley-Smith estimator was used to estimate richness. Morisita's index served as the measure of repertoire overlap. A clone counted as low-abundance if it appeared in cultured samples but went undetected in the pre-culture repertoire of the same donor. TCRdb's version of the immuneACCESS table is confined to in-frame rearrangements and falls short of the full clone set. An unresolved V gene accounts for under half of the shortfall where checked; the remainder is of unknown origin. That table furnishes V, J and clone size, whereas the DNA furnished D and trimming. The sample contains over 60,000 clones, roughly 75% of them found a single time. 1.6% of the sample is held by the ten biggest clonotypes.

A distance of 9 bases separates the germline ends of V and J, which lose 2 bases and 4 bases respectively. The germline V gene specifies SNHLY as CDR1 and FYNNEI as CDR2. Its CDR3 holds 14 amino acids, cysteine through phenylalanine. Only the CDR3 part of the read is kept: 42 bases, read in frame from the first base. This clone occurred a few times. No antigen is known for it. Base qualities are not provided; no much larger clone lies one nucleotide away. Magnetic bead negative selection was used to isolate untouched CD4+ T cells from Ficoll-separated PBMC, with an average purity of around 98%. Using magnetic beads, untouched CD4+ T cells were isolated from Ficoll-separated PBMC at around 98% purity, with only negligible CD8+ contamination. Peripheral blood mononuclear cells were supplied by the buffy coats of a few healthy blood donors, who served as the study donors. All three donors were CMV seronegative. The DNeasy Blood & Tissue Kit was used to extract genomic DNA. TCRB sequencing was performed on genomic DNA from sorted CD137+CD4+ cells and pre-culture CD4+ baseline samples from each subject.

The chain was built from TRBV2 and TRBJ1-5; the D region possibly corresponds to TRBD1 (5 bases align). The specimen was CD4+ T cells from PBMCs. The receptor was derived from a man between 60 and 75 years old in good health and CMV-seronegative. This receptor carries the CDR3 CASSERQTNQPQHF. Here is the DNA: TGTGCCAGCAGTGAACGACAGACAAATCAGCCCCAGCATTTT.